A single sample gave rise to the 7 T cell receptor beta chains below, sequenced in a study of T cells in Graves' hyperthyroidism and ophthalmopathy. Researchers took RNA transcripts and amplified the TCR beta CDR3 regions from them. Using the HTBI primer set, a first-round RT-PCR was run on the TCR CDR3. One entry per CDR3 protein, called by TCRdb with MiXCR from the multiplex PCR reads. Of around 350,000 distinct CDR3 sequences listed, just under 25% are singletons. Source material: blood. The receptors originated from a middle-aged man with Graves' hyperthyroidism.

This chain connects TRBV5-1 to TRBJ2-1; TRBD2 agrees at 11 bases. Germline V gene data show CDR1 as SGHRS and CDR2 as YFSETQ. The CDR3 has 16 amino acids. After removal of 3 bases from V and 3 bases from J, the junction contained 5 bases not matched to a gene. This CDR3 is CASSSPGTSGYNEQFF. CDR3 sequence (DNA): TGCGCCAGCAGCTCCCCCGGGACTAGCGGCTACAATGAGCAGTTCTTC.

The V call is TRBV6-1, the J call TRBJ2-2; D unclear. V dropped 8 bases and J dropped 1 base, with 8 bases sitting between them. The germline V gene encodes CDR1 MNHNS and CDR2 SASEGT. CDR3 size: 13 residues. The CDR3 DNA follows: TGTGCCAGCCGACTCTTGAACACCGGGGAGCTGTTTTTT. Encoded protein: CASRLLNTGELFF.

A few counts support this clonotype. The chain combines TRBV11-2 with TRBJ2-3; 8 bases are shared with TRBD2. Per germline, CDR1 SGHAT and CDR2 FQNNGV. The CDR3 has 16 amino acids. J was trimmed by 3 bases and V by 5 bases; bases with no gene match: 10. This CDR3 reads CASSLTGTRLTDTQYF. CDR3 nucleotide sequence: TGTGCCAGCAGCCTTACCGGGACTAGGCTAACAGATACGCAGTATTTT. The full variable domain, its missing parts supplied by reference TRBV11-2 and TRBJ2-3, is EAGVAQSPRYKIIEKRQSVAFWCNPISGHATLYWYQQILGQGPKLLIQFQNNGVVDDSQLPKDRFSAERLKGVDSTLKIQPAKLEDSAVYLCASSLTGTRLTDTQYFGPGTRLTVL.

The V gene is TRBV18, the J gene TRBJ1-5; D call uncertain. CDR1 and CDR2 (germline): KGHSH, LQKENI. The CDR3 runs to 14 residues. V lost 0 bases to trimming and J lost 5 bases, with 8 bases between them. The CDR3 reads CASSPPVLHQPQHF. The CDR3 nucleotides read TGTGCCAGCTCACCACCTGTATTGCATCAGCCCCAGCATTTT.

This clonotype was seen more than once but under ten times. V and J are TRBV29-1 and TRBJ2-1; D is possibly TRBD2 (5 bases). Per germline, CDR1 SQVTM and CDR2 ANQGSEA. Trimming took 4 bases from V and 8 from J, leaving 12 bases between them. The CDR3 has 12 residues. In DNA, the CDR3 is TGCAGCGTTGTTTTGGAGGTTGATGAGCAGTTCTTC. Translation gives CSVVLEVDEQFF.

The rearrangement uses TRBV9 and TRBJ2-3; 15 nucleotides match TRBD2. V was pared by 7 bases and J by 5 bases, with 8 bases of the junction left unmatched. Per germline, CDR1 SGDLS and CDR2 YYNGEE. The CDR3 is 16 amino acids. The chain's CDR3 is CASARTSGRAGDTQYF. As DNA, the CDR3 is TGTGCCAGCGCACGGACTAGCGGGAGGGCTGGAGATACGCAGTATTTT.

This clonotype was detected only a few times. The gene calls are TRBV2 and TRBJ1-6; the match to TRBD1 covers 7 bases. CDR3 length: 15 amino acids. The germline CDR1 and CDR2 sequences are SNHLY and FYNNEI. Unmatched junction bases numbered 4, after V lost 1 base and J lost 7 bases. CDR3 in amino acids: CASSEGQGRNSPLHF. DNA for the CDR3: TGTGCCAGCAGTGAAGGACAGGGAAGGAATTCACCCCTCCACTTT.